Below are 15 T cell receptor beta chains sequenced from a single sample in a study of shared clonotypes between healthy human individuals. The data were produced by immunoSEQ multiplex PCR, yet TCRdb's version contains in-frame clones alone and is incomplete. The sample lists approximately 1.5 million clones, approximately 98% occurring once. The sequenced sample was naive CD4+ T cells sorted from blood. Subset specified: CD45RA+ positively selected. The receptors originated from a man between 25 and 39 years old in good health.

The chain couples TRBV5-1 to TRBJ2-5; the D gene is possibly TRBD1 (6 bases). The V end was cut by 8 bases, the J end by 5 bases, with 16 bases between. There are 13 residues in the CDR3. The germline CDR1 and CDR2 sequences are SGHRS and YFSETQ. In nucleotides, the CDR3 is TGCGCCAGTAGTGGGACATTAGAGGAGACCCAGTACTTC. It translates to CASSGTLEETQYF.

The gene calls are TRBV5-1 and TRBJ1-2; a weak D match, TRBD1 (5 bases). V was trimmed by 4 bases and J by 6 bases, leaving 22 bases between them. Germline CDR1 is SGHRS and CDR2 is YFSETQ. There are 16 residues in the CDR3. This chain's CDR3 is CASSAFTGDLANGYTF. CDR3 in DNA: TGCGCCAGCAGCGCTTTTACGGGGGACCTGGCTAATGGCTACACCTTC.

This rearrangement joins TRBV4-1 to TRBJ2-1; 9 bases fit TRBD2. Germline V CDR1 and CDR2: MGHRA, YSYEKL. The junction had 7 bases not matched to a gene; V was cut back by 4 bases and J by 6 bases. The CDR3 runs to 15 residues. The CDR3 reads CASSLGLASINEQFF. In nucleotides, the CDR3 is TGCGCCAGCAGCCTTGGACTAGCGAGTATCAATGAGCAGTTCTTC.

The V and J genes are TRBV7-8 and TRBJ2-1, with a possible D match to TRBD2 (5 bases). V lost 6 bases and J lost 0, with 9 bases in between. Germline V lookup: CDR1 SGHVS, CDR2 FQNEAQ. The CDR3 is 14 residues long. The CDR3 DNA sequence: TGTGCCAGCAGGGACTTGAGCTCCTACAATGAGCAGTTCTTC. This codes for CASRDLSSYNEQFF.

Notes on this clone: This same CDR3 is encoded by further DNA sequences in the sample. V is TRBV18 and J is TRBJ2-5, with D uncertain. The CDR3 is 12 amino acids. CDR1 is KGHSH and CDR2 is LQKENI in the germline V gene. Deletions cut 4 bases from V and 1 base from J, with 4 bases between. The CDR3 spells CASSLPQETQYF. Here the CDR3 DNA reads TGTGCCAGCTCACTGCCCCAAGAGACCCAGTACTTC.

This chain joins TRBV12-5 and TRBJ2-3; 7 positions match TRBD2. Germline V CDR1 and CDR2: LGHNT, FRNRAP. The ends lost 2 bases at V and 4 bases at J; junction bases unmatched: 3. The CDR3 has 14 amino acids. The CDR3 region has the DNA TGTGCTAGTGGTTTGACGGGACTATCAGATACGCAGTATTTT. Amino acid sequence: CASGLTGLSDTQYF.

The rearrangement uses TRBV5-4 and TRBJ2-4, with D tentatively TRBD2 (5 bases). This CDR3 contains 17 residues. Trimming cost V 3 bases and J 1 base, with 17 bases left between them. In germline, CDR1 is SGHNT, CDR2 YYREEE (reference sequence). CDR3 in amino acids: CASSWLLGPLAKNIQYF. The CDR3 nucleotides are TGTGCCAGCAGCTGGTTACTAGGACCTCTTGCCAAAAACATTCAGTACTTC. The full variable domain, rest sourced from reference TRBV5-4 and TRBJ2-4, is ETGVTQSPTHLIKTRGQQVTLRCSSQSGHNTVSWYQQALGQGPQFIFQYYREEENGRGNFPPRFSGLQFPNYSSELNVNALELDDSALYLCASSWLLGPLAKNIQYFGAGTRLSVL.

Only one count was recorded for this clone. This chain uses TRBV5-1 with TRBJ1-2; no firm D call. V was clipped by 3 bases and J by 4 bases, with 13 bases between them. This CDR3 spans 14 amino acids. CDR1 is SGHRS, CDR2 YFSETQ, per germline. CDR3 in amino acids: CASSSVGEGYGYTF. The DNA for the CDR3 is TGCGCCAGCAGCTCGGTCGGGGAGGGCTATGGCTACACCTTC.

V is TRBV10-3 and J is TRBJ2-7; 10 bases agree with TRBD2. The ends lost 1 base at V and 2 bases at J; junction bases unmatched: 11. This CDR3 region has 18 residues. The germline V gene encodes CDR1 ENHRY and CDR2 SYGVKD. CDR3: CAISEWGGTSVATYEQYF. The CDR3 DNA reads TGTGCCATCAGTGAGTGGGGAGGGACTAGCGTTGCTACCTACGAGCAGTACTTC.

J is TRBJ2-7 and V is TRBV5-5; 13 nucleotides align to TRBD2. Germline V gene lookup returns CDR1 SGHKS and CDR2 YYEKEE (reference sequence). Losses at the gene ends were 0 bases for V and 2 bases for J; bases not matched to a gene: 8. This CDR3 comprises 18 residues. The CDR3 region has the DNA TGTGCCAGCAGCTTGGTTCGGACTAGCGGGAGTATGCCCTACGAGCAGTACTTC. The encoded protein is CASSLVRTSGSMPYEQYF.

The chain couples TRBV5-1 to TRBJ1-5; 7 nucleotides align to TRBD1. The germline CDR1 and CDR2 sequences are SGHRS and YFSETQ. The CDR3 is 20 amino acids. The ends lost 1 base at V and 0 bases at J; junction bases unmatched: 16. The CDR3 nucleotides are TGCGCCAGCAGCTTGTTTAATCAGGGGGAGCCTCTTGATAGCAATCAGCCCCAGCATTTT. Amino acid sequence: CASSLFNQGEPLDSNQPQHF. Full variable domain (missing parts from reference TRBV5-1 and TRBJ1-5): KAGVTQTPRYLIKTRGQQVTLSCSPISGHRSVSWYQQTPGQGLQFLFEYFSETQRNKGNFPGRFSGRQFSNSRSEMNVSTLELGDSALYLCASSLFNQGEPLDSNQPQHFGDGTRLSIL.

The chain couples TRBV5-1 to TRBJ2-3, with TRBD2 as a possible D gene (6 bases). Germline assignment: CDR1 SGHRS and CDR2 YFSETQ. This CDR3 comprises 17 residues. Trimming took 4 bases from V and 2 from J, leaving 20 bases between them. This chain's CDR3 is CASSPGPSGGDTDTQYF. CDR3 in DNA: TGCGCCAGCAGCCCGGGGCCAAGCGGCGGGGACACAGATACGCAGTATTTT.

The chain is built from TRBV28 and TRBJ1-3, with TRBD1 matching 8 bases. Trimming removed 5 bases from V and 9 bases from J; junction bases left unmatched: 12. The CDR3 consists of 15 residues. Germline V gene sequence: CDR1 MDHEN, CDR2 SYDVKM. The CDR3 bases are TGTGCCAGCAGTAGGACAGGGAGGCTGGAAAGCACCATATATTTT. Translation gives CASSRTGRLESTIYF.

The chain links TRBV18 to TRBJ2-5; TRBD1 aligns across 8 bases. From germline, CDR1 is KGHSH and CDR2 LQKENI. This CDR3 has 15 amino acids. V gave up 3 bases and J gave up 3 bases; unmatched junction bases: 6. CDR3 sequence: CASSPPGQVEETQYF. DNA of the CDR3: TGTGCCAGCTCACCTCCGGGACAGGTGGAAGAGACCCAGTACTTC.

The chain has TRBV18 and TRBJ1-5, with no clear D. The CDR3 contains 15 residues. Trimming cost V 3 bases and J 5 bases, with 14 bases left between them. Germline V gene data show CDR1 as KGHSH and CDR2 as LQKENI. CDR3 bases: TGTGCCAGCTCACCTTGGGCAGGTGACCATCAGCCCCAGCATTTT. It yields the protein CASSPWAGDHQPQHF.